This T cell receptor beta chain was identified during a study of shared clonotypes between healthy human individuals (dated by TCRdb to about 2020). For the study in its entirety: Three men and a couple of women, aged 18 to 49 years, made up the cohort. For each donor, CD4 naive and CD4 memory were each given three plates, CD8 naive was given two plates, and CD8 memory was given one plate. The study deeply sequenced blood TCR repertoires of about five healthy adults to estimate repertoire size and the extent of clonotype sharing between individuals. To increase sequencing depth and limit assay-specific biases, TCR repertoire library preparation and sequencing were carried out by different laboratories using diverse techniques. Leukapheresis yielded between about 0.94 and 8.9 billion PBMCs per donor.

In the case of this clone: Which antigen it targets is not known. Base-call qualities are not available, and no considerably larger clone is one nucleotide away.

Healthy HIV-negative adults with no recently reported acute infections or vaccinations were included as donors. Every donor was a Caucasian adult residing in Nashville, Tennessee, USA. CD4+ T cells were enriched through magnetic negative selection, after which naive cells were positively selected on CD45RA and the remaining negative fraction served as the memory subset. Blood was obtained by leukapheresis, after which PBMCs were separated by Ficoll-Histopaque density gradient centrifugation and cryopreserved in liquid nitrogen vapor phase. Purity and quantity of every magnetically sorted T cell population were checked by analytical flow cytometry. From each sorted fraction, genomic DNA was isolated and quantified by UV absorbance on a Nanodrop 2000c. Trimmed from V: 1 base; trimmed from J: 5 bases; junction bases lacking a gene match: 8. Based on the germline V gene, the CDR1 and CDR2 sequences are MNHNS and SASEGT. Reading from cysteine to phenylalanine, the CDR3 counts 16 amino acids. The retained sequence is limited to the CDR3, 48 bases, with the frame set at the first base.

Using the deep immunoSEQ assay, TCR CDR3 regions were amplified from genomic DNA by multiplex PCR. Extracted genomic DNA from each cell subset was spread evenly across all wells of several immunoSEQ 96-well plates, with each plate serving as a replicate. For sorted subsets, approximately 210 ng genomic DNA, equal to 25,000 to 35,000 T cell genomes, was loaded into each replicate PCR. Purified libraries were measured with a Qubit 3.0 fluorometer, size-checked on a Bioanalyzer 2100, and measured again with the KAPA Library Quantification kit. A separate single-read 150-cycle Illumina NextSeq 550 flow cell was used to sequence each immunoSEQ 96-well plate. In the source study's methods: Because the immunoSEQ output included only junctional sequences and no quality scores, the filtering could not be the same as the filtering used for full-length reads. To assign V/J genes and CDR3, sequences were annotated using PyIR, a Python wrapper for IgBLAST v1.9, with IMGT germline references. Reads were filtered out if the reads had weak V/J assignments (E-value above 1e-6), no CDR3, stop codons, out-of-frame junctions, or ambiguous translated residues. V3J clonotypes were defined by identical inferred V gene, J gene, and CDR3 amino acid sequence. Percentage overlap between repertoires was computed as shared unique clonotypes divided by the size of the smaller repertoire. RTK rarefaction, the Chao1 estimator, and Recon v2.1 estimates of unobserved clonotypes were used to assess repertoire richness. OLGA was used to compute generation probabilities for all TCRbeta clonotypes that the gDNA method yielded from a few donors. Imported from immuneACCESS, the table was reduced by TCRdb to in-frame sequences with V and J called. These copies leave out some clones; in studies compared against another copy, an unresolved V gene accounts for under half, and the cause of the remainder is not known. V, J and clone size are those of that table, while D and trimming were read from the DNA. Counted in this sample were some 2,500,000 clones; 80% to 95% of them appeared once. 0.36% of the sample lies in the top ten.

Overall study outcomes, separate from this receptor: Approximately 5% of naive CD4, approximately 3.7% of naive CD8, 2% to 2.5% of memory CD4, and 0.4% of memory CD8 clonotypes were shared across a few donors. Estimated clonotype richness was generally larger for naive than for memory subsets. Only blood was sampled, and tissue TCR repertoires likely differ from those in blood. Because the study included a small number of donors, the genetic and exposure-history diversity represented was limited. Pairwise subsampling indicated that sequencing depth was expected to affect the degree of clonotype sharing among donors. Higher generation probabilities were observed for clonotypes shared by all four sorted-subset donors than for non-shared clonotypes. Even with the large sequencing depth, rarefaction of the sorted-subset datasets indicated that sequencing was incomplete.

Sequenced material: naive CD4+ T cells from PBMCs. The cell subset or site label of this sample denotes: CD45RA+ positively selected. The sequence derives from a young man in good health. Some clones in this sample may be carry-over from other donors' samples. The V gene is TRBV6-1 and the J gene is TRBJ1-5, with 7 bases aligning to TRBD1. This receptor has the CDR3 CASSEDGRGGYQPQHF. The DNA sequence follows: TGTGCCAGCAGTGAAGATGGCAGGGGGGGATATCAGCCCCAGCATTTT.